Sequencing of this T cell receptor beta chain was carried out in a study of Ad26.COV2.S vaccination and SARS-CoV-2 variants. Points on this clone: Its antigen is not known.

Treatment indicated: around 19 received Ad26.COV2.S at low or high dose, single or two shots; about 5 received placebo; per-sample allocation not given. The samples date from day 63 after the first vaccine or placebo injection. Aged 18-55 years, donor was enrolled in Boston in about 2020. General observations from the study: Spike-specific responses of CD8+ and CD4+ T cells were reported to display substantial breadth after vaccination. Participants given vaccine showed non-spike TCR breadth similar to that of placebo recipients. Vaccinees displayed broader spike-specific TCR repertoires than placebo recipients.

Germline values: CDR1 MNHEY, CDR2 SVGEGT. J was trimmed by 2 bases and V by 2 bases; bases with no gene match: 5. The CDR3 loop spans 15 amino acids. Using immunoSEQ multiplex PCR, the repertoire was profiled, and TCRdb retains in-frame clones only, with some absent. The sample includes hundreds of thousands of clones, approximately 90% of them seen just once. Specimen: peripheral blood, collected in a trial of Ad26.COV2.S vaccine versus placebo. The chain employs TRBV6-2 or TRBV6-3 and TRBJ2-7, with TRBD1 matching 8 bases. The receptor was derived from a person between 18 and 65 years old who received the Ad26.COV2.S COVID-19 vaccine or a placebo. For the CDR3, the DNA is TGTGCCAGCAGTTACCTCGGACAGGGCACCTACGAGCAGTACTTC. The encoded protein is CASSYLGQGTYEQYF.